Listed below are T cell receptor beta chains from one sample, sequenced in a study of memory CD4+ T cells and cytomegalovirus serostatus. Clones were sequenced by immunoSEQ multiplex PCR, and TCRdb holds only the in-frame ones, with some missing. The repertoire includes about 31,000 clones, about 75% of them detected once, and 0.5% to 0.65% sits in the top ten. Sequenced material: memory CD4+ T cells from blood. Every receptor here comes from an adult in good health and CMV-seronegative. Some clones in this sample may be carry-over from other donors' samples. CDR3s include the opening cysteine and the closing phenylalanine or tryptophan. D genes are given only for firm matches. The listing skips clone size in some rows; elsewhere it reads once, few, many or a size class.

j_gene | v_gene | abundance | d_gene | CDR3nt | CDR3aa
TRBJ2-7 | TRBV6-4 | NA | NA | TGTGCCAGCAGTGACTCCCGGCCATCCTACGAGCAGTACTTC | CASSDSRPSYEQYF
TRBJ1-1 | TRBV7-2 | NA | NA | TGTGCCAGCAGACCCGTGGGGCAGAACACTGAAGCTTTCTTT | CASRPVGQNTEAFF
TRBJ1-3 | TRBV19 | NA | NA | TGTGCCAGCGAGAGTTGGAACACCATATATTTT | CASESWNTIYF
TRBJ1-3 | TRBV25-1 | NA | NA | TGTGCCAGCAGTGAATCCAGGGCAAGCTCTGGAAACACCATATATTTT | CASSESRASSGNTIYF
TRBJ1-5 | TRBV6-5 | NA | TRBD1 | TGTGCCAGCAGTTACTCGGGACAGCGTGGGCAGCCCCAGCATTTT | CASSYSGQRGQPQHF
TRBJ1-2 | TRBV7-2 | NA | NA | TGTGCCAGCAGCTTAACCCGGGCCCTGCCAACGTTC | CASSLTRALPTF
TRBJ2-3 | TRBV10-3 | NA | NA | TGTGCCATCAGTGAGTCCGGAGGGGCAACAGATACGCAGTATTTT | CAISESGGATDTQYF
TRBJ1-2 | TRBV20-1 | NA | NA | TGCAGTGCGAAAAACTATGGCTACACCTTC | CSAKNYGYTF
TRBJ1-6 | TRBV7-8 | once | NA | TGTGCCAGCAGCTACAGGGTTGGAGGGAGCTCCTATAATTCACCCCTCCACTTT | CASSYRVGGSSYNSPLHF
TRBJ1-1 | TRBV10-2 | NA | NA | TGCGCCAGCATTACCGGGAGCCTGAACACTGAAGCTTTCTTT | CASITGSLNTEAFF
TRBJ1-1 | TRBV2 | medium-sized | TRBD1 | TGTGCCAGCAGTGAGACAGGGAGAGGGGTGAACACTGAAGCTTTCTTT | CASSETGRGVNTEAFF
TRBJ1-3 | TRBV27 | NA | NA | TGTGCCAGCAGTCCACTACAGGGTGGAAACACCATATATTTT | CASSPLQGGNTIYF
TRBJ2-3 | TRBV19 | NA | NA | TGTGCCAGTAGTACGTTACAGGGTACGCAGTATTTT | CASSTLQGTQYF